Below are 31 T cell receptor beta chains sequenced from a single sample in a study of monozygotic twins with inflammatory bowel disease. TCRdb reanalyzed the 5' RACE reads and collapses them to one entry per CDR3 protein, without DNA. The sample shows around 140,000 distinct CDR3 sequences, and more than 1% sits with its ten largest clones. The sample was blood. Source of these receptors: a human donor with ulcerative colitis or Crohn's disease, or a healthy co-twin of an affected twin (not recorded which).

The V gene is TRBV27, the J gene TRBJ2-1; TCRdb's D call of TRBD1 is untestable without DNA. Looked up from germline, CDR1 is MNHEY and CDR2 is SMNVEV (reference sequence). This CDR3 is 16 amino acids long. Here the CDR3 reads CASSIPGHSSYNEQFF.

V and J are TRBV5-1 and TRBJ1-2; the TCRdb call, TRBD1, lacks DNA for checking. Germline CDR1 reads SGHRS; CDR2 reads YFSETQ. The CDR3 loop spans 15 amino acids. This CDR3 reads CASSLGTGGHYGYTF.

The chain links TRBV7-2 to TRBJ2-2. Germline CDR1 and CDR2: SGHTA and FQGNSA. This CDR3 has 17 residues. The CDR3: CASSLDPTSANTGELFF.

The chain combines TRBV11-1 with TRBJ1-3; the D call of TRBD1 rests on TCRdb alone, since no DNA is present to check it. Germline CDR1 reads SGHAT; CDR2 reads FQDESV (reference sequence). The CDR3 loop spans 18 amino acids. Here the CDR3 reads CASTNYSGQGPSGNTIYF.

This chain joins TRBV18 and TRBJ2-1. Germline assignment: CDR1 KGHSH and CDR2 LQKENI. This CDR3 spans 13 amino acids. The chain's CDR3 is CASSPGLGNEQFF.

J is TRBJ2-2 and V is TRBV11-2; TCRdb designates TRBD2, a call that cannot be tested without DNA. CDR3 length: 16 amino acids. Looked up from germline, CDR1 is SGHAT and CDR2 is FQNNGV. The CDR3 sequence: CASSLVSGLFTGELFF. The full variable domain, in which reference TRBV11-2 and TRBJ2-2 provide the parts outside the CDR3, is EAGVAQSPRYKIIEKRQSVAFWCNPISGHATLYWYQQILGQGPKLLIQFQNNGVVDDSQLPKDRFSAERLKGVDSTLKIQPAKLEDSAVYLCASSLVSGLFTGELFFGEGSRLTVL.

The chain couples TRBV7-9 to TRBJ2-3; with no DNA, the TCRdb D assignment of TRBD1 cannot be verified. Germline V gives CDR1 SEHNR, CDR2 FQNEAQ (reference sequence). This CDR3 is 15 amino acids long. CDR3 sequence reads: CASTPMGTGSDTQYF.

J is TRBJ1-1 and V is TRBV5-1; the D call of TRBD1 rests on TCRdb alone, since no DNA is present to check it. Germline V gene lookup returns CDR1 SGHRS and CDR2 YFSETQ. The CDR3 covers 15 residues. The CDR3 reads CASSLAQGMATEAFF.

The J gene is TRBJ2-3, the V gene TRBV11-2; TCRdb lists TRBD2, though no DNA is available to test this call. The CDR3 totals 18 residues. Germline V gene lookup returns CDR1 SGHAT and CDR2 FQNNGV. CDR3 region: CASSTRWASGASTDTQYF. The entire variable domain, with the rest obtained from reference TRBV11-2 and TRBJ2-3, is as follows: EAGVAQSPRYKIIEKRQSVAFWCNPISGHATLYWYQQILGQGPKLLIQFQNNGVVDDSQLPKDRFSAERLKGVDSTLKIQPAKLEDSAVYLCASSTRWASGASTDTQYFGPGTRLTVL.

The CDR3 loop is CASSILDRAGYTF. The rearrangement uses TRBV19 and TRBJ1-2; as DNA is missing, the TRBD1 call by TCRdb cannot be tested. Germline CDR1 and CDR2: LNHDA and SQIVND (reference sequence). This CDR3 spans 13 amino acids.

V is TRBV20-1 and J is TRBJ2-7; the D call of TRBD2 rests on TCRdb alone, since no DNA is present to check it. Germline V gene sequence: CDR1 DFQATT, CDR2 SNEGSKA (reference sequence). The CDR3 is 14 residues long. The CDR3 reads CSAGDSGSTPAQYF.

The V gene is TRBV5-1, the J gene TRBJ2-1. The germline V gene encodes CDR1 SGHRS and CDR2 YFSETQ. CDR3 size: 17 residues. The CDR3 loop is CASSLVTGWVSYNEQFF.

The rearrangement uses TRBV20-1 and TRBJ2-7; no DNA is available, so the TRBD1 call from TCRdb remains unchecked. Germline assignment: CDR1 DFQATT and CDR2 SNEGSKA (reference sequence). The length of the CDR3 is 16 residues. The CDR3 loop reads CSARDAGTGNYYEQYF.

The chain joins TRBV9 to TRBJ2-3; the D call from TCRdb, TRBD1, cannot be confirmed without DNA. CDR1 is SGDLS and CDR2 is YYNGEE in the germline V gene. CDR3 length: 16 amino acids. CDR3 sequence: CASSKRQGEVADTQYF.

The chain combines TRBV5-1 with TRBJ2-1; as DNA is missing, the TRBD2 call by TCRdb cannot be tested. The CDR3 covers 13 residues. Germline lookup yields CDR1 SGHRS and CDR2 YFSETQ. The CDR3 loop is CASSKRESGEQFF.

The gene calls are TRBV4-1 and TRBJ2-2; the D call of TRBD2 rests on TCRdb alone, since no DNA is present to check it. Germline CDR1 is MGHRA and CDR2 is YSYEKL. The CDR3 runs 17 residues. The CDR3 here is CASSQDWPGLDTGELFF.

This chain uses TRBV7-3 with TRBJ1-3; absent DNA, TCRdb's TRBD1 call cannot be checked. The CDR3 has 13 amino acids. CDR1 and CDR2 (germline): SGHTA, FQGTGA. CDR3 residues: CASSLGTGNTIYF.

CDR3: CASSLSYSYNEQFF. The chain uses TRBV5-6 and TRBJ2-1. The V gene's germline CDR1 is SGHDT and CDR2 YYEEEE. This CDR3 has 14 amino acids. The complete variable domain, with remaining parts taken from reference TRBV5-6 and TRBJ2-1, reads DAGVTQSPTHLIKTRGQQVTLRCSPKSGHDTVSWYQQALGQGPQFIFQYYEEEERQRGNFPDRFSGHQFPNYSSELNVNALLLGDSALYLCASSLSYSYNEQFFGPGTRLTVL.

This chain connects TRBV29-1 to TRBJ1-2; no DNA is available, so the TRBD1 call from TCRdb remains unchecked. The germline gives CDR1 SQVTM, CDR2 ANQGSEA. The CDR3 runs to 13 residues. The CDR3 spells CSVERTGGYGYTF.

The chain carries TRBV5-1 and TRBJ2-4. This CDR3 region has 15 residues. CDR1 is SGHRS, CDR2 YFSETQ, per germline. The CDR3 reads CASSQESRAKNIQYF.

The genes are TRBV10-3 and TRBJ1-4; the D call of TRBD1 rests on TCRdb alone, since no DNA is present to check it. CDR3 size: 15 residues. CDR1 is ENHRY, CDR2 SYGVKD, per germline. CDR3 in amino acids: CAISAEVRTDEKLFF.

The genes are TRBV6-5 and TRBJ2-1; as DNA is missing, the TRBD2 call by TCRdb cannot be tested. Germline V gene lookup returns CDR1 MNHEY and CDR2 SVGAGI. This CDR3 has 20 residues. The CDR3 is CASLALSSDEGHPPRNEQFF.

V and J are TRBV5-1 and TRBJ2-2; lacking DNA, the TRBD2 call made by TCRdb goes unchecked. The CDR3 contains 19 residues. Per the germline V gene, CDR1 is SGHRS and CDR2 is YFSETQ. The CDR3: CASSLSGRAGFTNTGELFF.

The V gene is TRBV3-1, the J gene TRBJ2-5; TCRdb names TRBD2, which stays unverified in the absence of DNA. The germline V gene encodes CDR1 LGHDT and CDR2 YNNKEL (reference sequence). The CDR3 is made up of 14 amino acids. CDR3 sequence reads: CASSSRGYQETQYF.

This chain uses TRBV10-3 with TRBJ2-3; TCRdb outputs TRBD1, but without DNA this stays unchecked. Per the germline V gene, CDR1 is ENHRY and CDR2 is SYGVKD. The length of the CDR3 is 17 residues. The CDR3 sequence: CAISEPVGTGSTDTQYF.

This sequence joins TRBV4-1 and TRBJ2-1; TCRdb names TRBD2, which stays unverified in the absence of DNA. CDR3 size: 16 residues. The V gene's germline CDR1 is MGHRA and CDR2 YSYEKL. The CDR3 loop is CASSQPTSGPNNEQFF.

This chain joins TRBV27 and TRBJ2-1; as DNA is missing, the TRBD2 call by TCRdb cannot be tested. The germline V gene has CDR1 MNHEY and CDR2 SMNVEV (reference sequence). This CDR3 region has 16 residues. The CDR3 spells CASKNLVAGGLNEQFF.

The CDR3 loop is CASSLAGFTDTQYF. This rearrangement joins TRBV7-2 to TRBJ2-3. Germline CDR1 is SGHTA and CDR2 is FQGNSA. The CDR3 runs 14 residues.

This chain uses TRBV23-1 with TRBJ2-7; TCRdb returns TRBD1, unconfirmable since there is no DNA. TRBV23-1 is given ORF status, its function remaining uncertain. This CDR3 is 15 amino acids long. The CDR3 loop is CASQTIDRGNCEQYF.

V gene TRBV11-1 combines with J gene TRBJ1-2; lacking DNA, the TRBD1 call made by TCRdb goes unchecked. This CDR3 is built from 15 residues. Germline CDR1 and CDR2: SGHAT and FQDESV (reference sequence). The CDR3 here is CASSHRRGGHYGYTF. Combining the CDR3 with reference TRBV11-1 and TRBJ1-2 gives the whole variable domain EAEVAQSPRYKITEKSQAVAFWCDPISGHATLYWYRQILGQGPELLVQFQDESVVDDSQLPKDRFSAERLKGVDSTLKIQPAELGDSAMYLCASSHRRGGHYGYTFGSGTRLTVV.

The chain's CDR3 is CASSLFPGSSSGANVLTF. V is TRBV12-3 or TRBV12-4 and J is TRBJ2-6; the D gene TCRdb calls, TRBD2, cannot be checked with no DNA. The CDR3 extends over 18 amino acids.